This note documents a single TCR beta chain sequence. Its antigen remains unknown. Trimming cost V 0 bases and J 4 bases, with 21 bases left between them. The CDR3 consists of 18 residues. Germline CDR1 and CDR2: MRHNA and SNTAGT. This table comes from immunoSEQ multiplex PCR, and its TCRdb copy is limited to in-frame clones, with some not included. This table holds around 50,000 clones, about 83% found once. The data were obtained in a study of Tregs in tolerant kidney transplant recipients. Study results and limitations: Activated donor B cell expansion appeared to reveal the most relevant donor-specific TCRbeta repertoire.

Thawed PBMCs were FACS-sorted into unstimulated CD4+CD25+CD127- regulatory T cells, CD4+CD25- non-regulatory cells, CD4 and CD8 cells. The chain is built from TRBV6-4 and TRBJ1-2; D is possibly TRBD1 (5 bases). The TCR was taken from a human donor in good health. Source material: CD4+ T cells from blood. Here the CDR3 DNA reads TGTGCCAGCAGTGACTCCACAGTGCTGCAGGGAGGGATCTATGGCTACACCTTC. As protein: CASSDSTVLQGGIYGYTF.